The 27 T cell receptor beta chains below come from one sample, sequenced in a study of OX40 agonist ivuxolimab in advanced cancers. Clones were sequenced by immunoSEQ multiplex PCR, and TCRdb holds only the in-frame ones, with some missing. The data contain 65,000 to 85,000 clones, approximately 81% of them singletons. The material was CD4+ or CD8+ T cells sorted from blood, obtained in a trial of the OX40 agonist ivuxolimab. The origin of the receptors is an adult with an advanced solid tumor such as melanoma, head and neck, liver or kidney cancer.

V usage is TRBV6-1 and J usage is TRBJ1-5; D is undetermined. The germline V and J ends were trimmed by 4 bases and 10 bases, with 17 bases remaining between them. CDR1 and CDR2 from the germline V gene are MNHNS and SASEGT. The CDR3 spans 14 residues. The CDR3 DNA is TGTGCCAGCAGTGTACGGGGTACTATTGATCCCCAGCATTTT. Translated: CASSVRGTIDPQHF.

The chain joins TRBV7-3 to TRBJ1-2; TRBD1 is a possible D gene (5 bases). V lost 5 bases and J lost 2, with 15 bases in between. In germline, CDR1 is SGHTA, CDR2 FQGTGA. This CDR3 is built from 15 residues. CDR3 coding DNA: TGTGCCAGCAGCCCCCAAGGAGGGGCGAACTATGGCTACACCTTC. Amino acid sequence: CASSPQGGANYGYTF.

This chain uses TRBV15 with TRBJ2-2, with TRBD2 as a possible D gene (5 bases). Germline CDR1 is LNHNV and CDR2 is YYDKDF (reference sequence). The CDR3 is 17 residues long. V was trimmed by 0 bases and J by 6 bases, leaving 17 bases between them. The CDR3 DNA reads TGTGCCACCAGCAGAGATCTAGGGCTAGCTCGCGCCGGGGAGCTGTTTTTT. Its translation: CATSRDLGLARAGELFF.

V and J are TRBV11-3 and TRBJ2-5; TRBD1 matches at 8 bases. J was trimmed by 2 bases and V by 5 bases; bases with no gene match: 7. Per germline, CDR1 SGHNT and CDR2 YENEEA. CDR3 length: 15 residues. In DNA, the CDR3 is TGTGCCAGCAGCCCTCGGACAGGGTCTCAAGAGACCCAGTACTTC. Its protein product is CASSPRTGSQETQYF.

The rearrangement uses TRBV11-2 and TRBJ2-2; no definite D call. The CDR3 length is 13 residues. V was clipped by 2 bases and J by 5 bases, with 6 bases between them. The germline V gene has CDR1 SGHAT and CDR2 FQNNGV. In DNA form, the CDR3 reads TGTGCCAGCAGCTTATTGGAGACCGGGGAGCTGTTTTTT. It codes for CASSLLETGELFF.

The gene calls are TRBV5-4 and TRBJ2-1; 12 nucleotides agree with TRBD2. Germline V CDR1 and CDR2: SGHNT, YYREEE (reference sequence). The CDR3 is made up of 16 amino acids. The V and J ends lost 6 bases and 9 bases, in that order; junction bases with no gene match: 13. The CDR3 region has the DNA TGTGCCAGCACGGCTAGCGGGGGGGCGATCGGTCGTGAGCAGTTCTTC. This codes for CASTASGGAIGREQFF.

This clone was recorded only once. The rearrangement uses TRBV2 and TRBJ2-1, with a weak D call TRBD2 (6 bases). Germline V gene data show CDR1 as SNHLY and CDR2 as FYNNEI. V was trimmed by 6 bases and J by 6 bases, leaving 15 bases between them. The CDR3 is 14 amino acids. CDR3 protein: CASRGRLGGNEQFF. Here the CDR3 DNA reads TGTGCCAGCAGGGGGAGGCTTGGGGGCAATGAGCAGTTCTTC.

The CDR3 DNA is TGTGCCAGCAGCTACAGGGTAAGGAACACTGAAGCTTTCTTT. It is translated as CASSYRVRNTEAFF. The rearrangement links TRBV6-5 to TRBJ1-1, with D tentatively TRBD1 (6 bases). V lost 6 bases and J lost 1, with 12 bases in between. The CDR3 spans 14 residues. From germline, CDR1 is MNHEY and CDR2 SVGAGI.

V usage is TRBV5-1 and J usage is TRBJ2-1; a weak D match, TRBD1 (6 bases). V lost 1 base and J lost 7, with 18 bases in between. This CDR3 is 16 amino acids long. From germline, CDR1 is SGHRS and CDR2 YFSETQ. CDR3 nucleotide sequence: TGCGCCAGCAGCTTGCAGGTGTGGGGGCAGGGTAATGAGCAGTTCTTC. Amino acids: CASSLQVWGQGNEQFF. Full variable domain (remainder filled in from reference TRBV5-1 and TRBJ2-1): KAGVTQTPRYLIKTRGQQVTLSCSPISGHRSVSWYQQTPGQGLQFLFEYFSETQRNKGNFPGRFSGRQFSNSRSEMNVSTLELGDSALYLCASSLQVWGQGNEQFFGPGTRLTVL.

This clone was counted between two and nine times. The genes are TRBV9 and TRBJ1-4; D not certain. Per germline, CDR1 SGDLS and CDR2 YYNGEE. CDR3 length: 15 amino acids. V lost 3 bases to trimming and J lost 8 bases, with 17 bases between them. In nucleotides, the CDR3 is TGTGCCAGCAGCGCCCAGACATGGGGAAGCGAAAAACTGTTTTTT. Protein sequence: CASSAQTWGSEKLFF.

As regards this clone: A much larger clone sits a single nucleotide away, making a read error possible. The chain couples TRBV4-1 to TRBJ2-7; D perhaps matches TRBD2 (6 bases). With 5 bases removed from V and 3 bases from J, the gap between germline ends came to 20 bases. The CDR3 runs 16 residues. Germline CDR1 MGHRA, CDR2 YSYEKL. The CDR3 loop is CASSSTPSERYYEQYF. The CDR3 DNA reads TGCGCCAGCAGCTCCACCCCTAGCGAGAGATACTACGAGCAGTACTTC.

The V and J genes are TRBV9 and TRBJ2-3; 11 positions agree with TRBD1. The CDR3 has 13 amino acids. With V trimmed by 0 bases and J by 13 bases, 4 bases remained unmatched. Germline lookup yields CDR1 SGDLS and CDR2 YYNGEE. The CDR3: CASSVGDRGYEYF. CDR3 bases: TGTGCCAGCAGCGTAGGGGACAGGGGGTATGAGTATTTT.

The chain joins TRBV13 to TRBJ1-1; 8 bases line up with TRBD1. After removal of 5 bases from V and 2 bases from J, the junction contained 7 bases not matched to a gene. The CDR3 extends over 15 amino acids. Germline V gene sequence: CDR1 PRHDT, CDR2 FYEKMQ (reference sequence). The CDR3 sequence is CASSTGQGSNTEAFF. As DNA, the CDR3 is TGTGCCAGCAGCACAGGACAGGGTAGTAACACTGAAGCTTTCTTT.

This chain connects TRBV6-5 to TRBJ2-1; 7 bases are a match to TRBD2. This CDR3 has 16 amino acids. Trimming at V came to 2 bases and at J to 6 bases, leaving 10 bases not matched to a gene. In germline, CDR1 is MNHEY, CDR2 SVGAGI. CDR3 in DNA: TGTGCCAGCAGTTACAATTCCTTAGCGGGCCCCAATGAGCAGTTCTTC. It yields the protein CASSYNSLAGPNEQFF.

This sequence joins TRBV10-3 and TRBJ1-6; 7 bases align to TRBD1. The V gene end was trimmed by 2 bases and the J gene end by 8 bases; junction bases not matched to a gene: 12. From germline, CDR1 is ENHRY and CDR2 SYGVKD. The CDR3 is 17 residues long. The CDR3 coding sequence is TGTGCCATCAGTGAGGCACCCCCCGACAGGGCTGATTCACCCCTCCACTTT. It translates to CAISEAPPDRADSPLHF.

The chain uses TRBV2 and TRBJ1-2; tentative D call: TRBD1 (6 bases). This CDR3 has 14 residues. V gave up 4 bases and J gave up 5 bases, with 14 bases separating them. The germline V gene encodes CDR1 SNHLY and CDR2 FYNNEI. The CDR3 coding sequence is TGTGCCAGCAGTGGCAACAGGGAGAAGTATGGCTACACCTTC. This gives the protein CASSGNREKYGYTF.

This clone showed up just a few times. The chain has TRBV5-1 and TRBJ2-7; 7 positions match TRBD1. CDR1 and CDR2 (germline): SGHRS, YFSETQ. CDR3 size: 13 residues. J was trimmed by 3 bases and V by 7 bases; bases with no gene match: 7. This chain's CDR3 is CASATTGYYEQYF. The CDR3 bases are TGCGCCAGCGCTACGACAGGGTACTACGAGCAGTACTTC.

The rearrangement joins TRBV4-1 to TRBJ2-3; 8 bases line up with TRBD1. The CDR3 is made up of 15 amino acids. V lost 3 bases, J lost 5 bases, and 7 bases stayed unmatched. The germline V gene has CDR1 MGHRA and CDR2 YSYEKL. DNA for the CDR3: TGCGCCAGCAGCCACCATGGACAGGGCAGAGATACGCAGTATTTT. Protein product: CASSHHGQGRDTQYF.

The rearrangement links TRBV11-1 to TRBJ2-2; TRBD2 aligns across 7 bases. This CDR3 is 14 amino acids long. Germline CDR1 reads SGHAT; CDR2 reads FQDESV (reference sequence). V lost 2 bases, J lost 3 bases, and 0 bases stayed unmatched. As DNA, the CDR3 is TGTGCCAGCAGCTTACTAGCGGACACCGGGGAGCTGTTTTTT. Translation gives CASSLLADTGELFF.

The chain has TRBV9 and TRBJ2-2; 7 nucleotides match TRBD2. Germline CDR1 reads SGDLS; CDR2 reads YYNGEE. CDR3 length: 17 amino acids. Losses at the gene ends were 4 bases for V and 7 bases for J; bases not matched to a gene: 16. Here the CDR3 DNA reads TGTGCCAGCAGCCCCCTCAATTGGGAGGGGTCCGGCGGGGAGCTGTTTTTT. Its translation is CASSPLNWEGSGGELFF. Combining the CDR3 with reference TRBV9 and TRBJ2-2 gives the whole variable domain DSGVTQTPKHLITATGQRVTLRCSPRSGDLSVYWYQQSLDQGLQFLIQYYNGEERAKGNILERFSAQQFPDLHSELNLSSLELGDSALYFCASSPLNWEGSGGELFFGEGSRLTVL.

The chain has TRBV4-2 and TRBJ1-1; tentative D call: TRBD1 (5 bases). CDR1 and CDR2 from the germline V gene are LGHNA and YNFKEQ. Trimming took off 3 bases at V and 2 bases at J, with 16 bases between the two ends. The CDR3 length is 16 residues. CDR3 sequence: CASSHSEQALNTEAFF. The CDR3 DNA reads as TGTGCCAGCAGCCATTCCGAACAGGCTTTAAACACTGAAGCTTTCTTT.

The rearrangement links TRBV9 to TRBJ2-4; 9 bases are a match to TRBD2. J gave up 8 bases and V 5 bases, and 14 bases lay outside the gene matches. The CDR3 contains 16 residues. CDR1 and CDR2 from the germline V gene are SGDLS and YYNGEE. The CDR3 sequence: CASSPSAGLAIDIQYF. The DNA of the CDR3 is TGTGCCAGCAGTCCCTCGGCCGGACTAGCGATAGACATTCAGTACTTC. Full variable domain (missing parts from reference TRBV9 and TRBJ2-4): DSGVTQTPKHLITATGQRVTLRCSPRSGDLSVYWYQQSLDQGLQFLIQYYNGEERAKGNILERFSAQQFPDLHSELNLSSLELGDSALYFCASSPSAGLAIDIQYFGAGTRLSVL.

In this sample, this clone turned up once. CDR3 coding DNA: TGCGCCAGCAGCCAAGTGGGAGCCCGACTGAGCACAGATACGCAGTATTTT. This translates into CASSQVGARLSTDTQYF. The gene calls are TRBV4-1 and TRBJ2-3; D may be TRBD2 (5 bases). V was shortened by 1 base and J by 0 bases, with 14 bases between the two germline ends. Germline-derived CDR1 and CDR2 are MGHRA and YSYEKL. The CDR3 sequence is 17 residues long.

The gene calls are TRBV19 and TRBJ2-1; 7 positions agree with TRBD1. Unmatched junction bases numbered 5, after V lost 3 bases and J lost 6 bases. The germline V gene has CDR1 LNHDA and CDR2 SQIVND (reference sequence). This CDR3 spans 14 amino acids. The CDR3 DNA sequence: TGTGCCAGTAGTATTTCCGGGACAGCCAATGAGCAGTTCTTC. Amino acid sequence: CASSISGTANEQFF.

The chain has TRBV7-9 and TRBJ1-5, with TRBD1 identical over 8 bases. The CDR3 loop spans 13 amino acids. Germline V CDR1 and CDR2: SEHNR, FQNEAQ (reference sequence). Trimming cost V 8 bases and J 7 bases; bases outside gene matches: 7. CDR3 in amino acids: CASGRTGLQPQHF. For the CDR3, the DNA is TGTGCCAGCGGAAGGACAGGGCTCCAGCCCCAGCATTTT. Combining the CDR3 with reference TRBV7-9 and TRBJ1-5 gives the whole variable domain DTGVSQNPRHKITKRGQNVTFRCDPISEHNRLYWYRQTLGQGPEFLTYFQNEAQLEKSRLLSDRFSAERPKGSFSTLEIQRTEQGDSAMYLCASGRTGLQPQHFGDGTRLSIL.

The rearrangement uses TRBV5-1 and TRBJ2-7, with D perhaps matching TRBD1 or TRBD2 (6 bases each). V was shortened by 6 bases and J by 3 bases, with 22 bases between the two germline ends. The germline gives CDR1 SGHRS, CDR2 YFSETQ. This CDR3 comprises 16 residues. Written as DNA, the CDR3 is TGCGCCAGCAATCCGGCCCCCGGAGGGGGTGACTACGAGCAGTACTTC. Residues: CASNPAPGGGDYEQYF.

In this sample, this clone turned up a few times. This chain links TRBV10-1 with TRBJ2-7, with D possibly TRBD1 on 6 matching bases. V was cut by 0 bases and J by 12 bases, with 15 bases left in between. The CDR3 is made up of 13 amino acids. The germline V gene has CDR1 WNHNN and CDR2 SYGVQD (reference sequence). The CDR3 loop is CASSESTGIIRYF. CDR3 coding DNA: TGCGCCAGCAGTGAGTCAACAGGGATCATAAGGTACTTC.